This TCR beta chain emerged from a study of OX40 agonist ivuxolimab in advanced cancers. Study at large: Averaging around 60 years in age, with a range of roughly 23 to 85, the cohort was approximately 83% male.

Autoimmune disease history or systemic immunosuppression led to patient exclusion. This clone has just one count. As yet, its antigen is unknown. Data came from immunoSEQ multiplex PCR; TCRdb stores just in-frame clones and leaves some out. The sample shows approximately 44,000 clones, 86% of them seen only once. V lost 6 bases to trimming and J lost 6 bases, with 10 bases between them. The CDR3 runs to 12 residues. Germline V lookup: CDR1 MNHEY, CDR2 SVGAGI. Broader study findings: Some patients without response likewise showed low normalized clonal expansion.

The genes are TRBV6-5 and TRBJ2-3; D not certain. The receptor was isolated from an adult with an advanced solid tumor such as melanoma, head and neck, liver or kidney cancer. Sequencing was performed on CD4+ or CD8+ T cells sorted from blood, taken in a trial of the OX40 agonist ivuxolimab. CDR3 loop: CASRKNLDTQYF. For the CDR3, the DNA is TGTGCCAGCAGAAAAAACCTGGATACGCAGTATTTT.